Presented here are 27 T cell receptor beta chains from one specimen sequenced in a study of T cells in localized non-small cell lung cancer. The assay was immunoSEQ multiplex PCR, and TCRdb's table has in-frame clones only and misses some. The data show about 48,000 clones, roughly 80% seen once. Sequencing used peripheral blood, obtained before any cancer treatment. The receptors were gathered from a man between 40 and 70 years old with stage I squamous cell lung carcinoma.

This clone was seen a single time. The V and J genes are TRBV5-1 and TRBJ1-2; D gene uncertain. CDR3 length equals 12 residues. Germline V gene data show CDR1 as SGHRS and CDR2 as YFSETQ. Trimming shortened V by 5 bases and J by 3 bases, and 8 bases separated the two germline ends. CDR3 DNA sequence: TGCGCCAGCAGTGGGTTCGACTATGGCTACACCTTC. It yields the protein CASSGFDYGYTF.

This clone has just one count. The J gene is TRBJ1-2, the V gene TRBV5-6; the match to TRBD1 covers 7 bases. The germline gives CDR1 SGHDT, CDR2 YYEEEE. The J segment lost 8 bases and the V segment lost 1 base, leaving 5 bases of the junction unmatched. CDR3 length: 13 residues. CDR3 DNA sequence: TGTGCCAGCAGCTTGAGACAGGGAGACGGCTACACCTTC. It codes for CASSLRQGDGYTF.

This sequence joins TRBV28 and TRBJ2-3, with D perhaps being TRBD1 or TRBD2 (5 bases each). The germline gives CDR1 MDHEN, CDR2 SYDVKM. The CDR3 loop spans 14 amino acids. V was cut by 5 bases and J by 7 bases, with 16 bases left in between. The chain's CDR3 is CASSNGDRPYTQYF. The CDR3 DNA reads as TGTGCCAGCAGTAATGGGGACCGGCCTTATACGCAGTATTTT. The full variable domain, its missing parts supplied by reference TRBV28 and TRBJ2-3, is DVKVTQSSRYLVKRTGEKVFLECVQDMDHENMFWYRQDPGLGLRLIYFSYDVKMKEKGDIPEGYSVSREKKERFSLILESASTNQTSMYLCASSNGDRPYTQYFGPGTRLTVL.

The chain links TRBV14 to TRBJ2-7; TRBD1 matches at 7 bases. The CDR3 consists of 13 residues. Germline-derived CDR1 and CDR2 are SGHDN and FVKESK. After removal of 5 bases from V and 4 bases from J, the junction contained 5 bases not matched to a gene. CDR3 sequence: CASSWGTAYEQYF. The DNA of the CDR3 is TGTGCCAGCAGCTGGGGGACAGCTTACGAGCAGTACTTC.

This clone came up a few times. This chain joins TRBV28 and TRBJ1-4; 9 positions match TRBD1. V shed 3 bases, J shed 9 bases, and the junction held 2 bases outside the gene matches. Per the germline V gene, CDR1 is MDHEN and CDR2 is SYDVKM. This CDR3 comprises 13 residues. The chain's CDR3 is CASSLGTGKKLFF. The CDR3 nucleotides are TGTGCCAGCAGTTTGGGGACAGGGAAAAAACTGTTTTTT.

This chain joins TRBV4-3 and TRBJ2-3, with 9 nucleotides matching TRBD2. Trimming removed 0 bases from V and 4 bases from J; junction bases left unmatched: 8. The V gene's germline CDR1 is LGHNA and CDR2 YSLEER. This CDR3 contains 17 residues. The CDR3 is CASSQDEAGGLPDTQYF. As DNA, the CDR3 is TGCGCCAGCAGCCAAGATGAGGCGGGGGGGCTGCCAGATACGCAGTATTTT.

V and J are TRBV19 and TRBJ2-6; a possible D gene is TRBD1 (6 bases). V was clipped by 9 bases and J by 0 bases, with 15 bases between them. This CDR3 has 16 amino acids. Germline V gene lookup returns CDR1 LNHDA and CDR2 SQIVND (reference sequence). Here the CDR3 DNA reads TGTGCCAGCGGAGACAGGATCAACTCTGGGGCCAACGTCCTGACTTTC. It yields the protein CASGDRINSGANVLTF.

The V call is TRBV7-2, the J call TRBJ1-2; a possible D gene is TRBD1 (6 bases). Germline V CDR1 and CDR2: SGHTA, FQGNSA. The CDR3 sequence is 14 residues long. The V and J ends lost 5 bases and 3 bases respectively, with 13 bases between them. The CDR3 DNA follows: TGTGCCAGCAGCCTTCCGGGGGCCCACTATGGCTACACCTTC. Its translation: CASSLPGAHYGYTF.

The CDR3 DNA is TGCGCCAGCAGCCCAGGGGAGGTCACTGAAGCTTTCTTT. Translating gives CASSPGEVTEAFF. V gene TRBV4-3 combines with J gene TRBJ1-1, with D possibly matching TRBD1 (6 bases). This CDR3 region has 13 residues. Trimming took 4 bases from V and 4 from J, leaving 10 bases between them. Germline CDR1 and CDR2: LGHNA and YSLEER.

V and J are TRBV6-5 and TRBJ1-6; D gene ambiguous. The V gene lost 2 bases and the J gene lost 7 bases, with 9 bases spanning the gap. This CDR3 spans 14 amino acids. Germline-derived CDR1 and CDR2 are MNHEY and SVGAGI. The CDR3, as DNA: TGTGCCAGCAGTTACCCATCTGGGAATTCACCCCTCCACTTT. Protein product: CASSYPSGNSPLHF.

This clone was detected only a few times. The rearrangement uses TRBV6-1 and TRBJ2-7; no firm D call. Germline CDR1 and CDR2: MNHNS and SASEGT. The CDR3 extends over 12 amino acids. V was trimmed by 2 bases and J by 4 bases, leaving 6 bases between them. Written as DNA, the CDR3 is TGTGCCAGCAGTGAATCTGCTTACGAGCAGTACTTC. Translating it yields CASSESAYEQYF.

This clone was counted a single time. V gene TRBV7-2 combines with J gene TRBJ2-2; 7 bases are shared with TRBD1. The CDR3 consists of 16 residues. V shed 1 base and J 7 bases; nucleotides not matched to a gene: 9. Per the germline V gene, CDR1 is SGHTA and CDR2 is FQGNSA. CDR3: CASSLVGGRKHGELFF. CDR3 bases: TGTGCCAGCAGCTTAGTAGGGGGCCGGAAGCACGGGGAGCTGTTTTTT.

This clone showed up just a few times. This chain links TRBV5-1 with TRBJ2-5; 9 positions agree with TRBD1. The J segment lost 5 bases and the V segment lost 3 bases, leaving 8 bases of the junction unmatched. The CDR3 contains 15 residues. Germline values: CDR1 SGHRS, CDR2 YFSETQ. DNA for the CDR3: TGCGCCAGCAGCTGGGGGGACAGGGCCGGGGAGACCCAGTACTTC. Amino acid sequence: CASSWGDRAGETQYF.

In DNA form, the CDR3 reads TGCGCCAGTCAAAAAACCGCGGGATTAGCGGGGAACCAAGAGACCCAGTACTTC. Encoded protein: CASQKTAGLAGNQETQYF. The chain employs TRBV10-2 and TRBJ2-5; 8 bases line up with TRBD2. The CDR3 totals 18 residues. In germline, CDR1 is WSHSY, CDR2 SAAADI. The junction had 18 bases not matched to a gene; V was cut back by 9 bases and J by 0 bases.

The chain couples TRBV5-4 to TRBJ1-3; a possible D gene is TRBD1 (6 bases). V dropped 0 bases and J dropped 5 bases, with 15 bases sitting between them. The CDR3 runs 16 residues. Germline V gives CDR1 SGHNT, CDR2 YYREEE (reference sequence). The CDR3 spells CASSLEGGLSRNTIYF. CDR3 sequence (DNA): TGTGCCAGCAGCTTGGAGGGGGGGCTGAGTCGAAACACCATATATTTT.

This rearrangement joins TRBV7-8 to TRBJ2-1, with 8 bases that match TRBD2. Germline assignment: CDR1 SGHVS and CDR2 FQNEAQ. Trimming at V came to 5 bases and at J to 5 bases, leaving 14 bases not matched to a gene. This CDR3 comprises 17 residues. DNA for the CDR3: TGTGCCAGCAGCCCCTATACGGGGGGGCCCTTCCACAATGAGCAGTTCTTC. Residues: CASSPYTGGPFHNEQFF.

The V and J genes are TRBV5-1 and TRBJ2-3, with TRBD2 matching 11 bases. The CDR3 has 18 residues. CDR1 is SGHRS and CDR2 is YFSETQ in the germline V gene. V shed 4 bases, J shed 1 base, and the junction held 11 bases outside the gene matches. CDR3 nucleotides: TGCGCCAGCAGCCGTCCCTCCTTAGCGGGGGGGGGCACAGATACGCAGTATTTT. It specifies CASSRPSLAGGGTDTQYF.

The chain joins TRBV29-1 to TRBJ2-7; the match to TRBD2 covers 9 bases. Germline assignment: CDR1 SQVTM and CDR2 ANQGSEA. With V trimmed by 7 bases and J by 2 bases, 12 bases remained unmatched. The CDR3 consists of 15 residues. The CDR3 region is CSGGGGAFPPYEQYF. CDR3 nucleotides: TGCAGCGGAGGCGGGGGGGCCTTTCCCCCCTACGAGCAGTACTTC.

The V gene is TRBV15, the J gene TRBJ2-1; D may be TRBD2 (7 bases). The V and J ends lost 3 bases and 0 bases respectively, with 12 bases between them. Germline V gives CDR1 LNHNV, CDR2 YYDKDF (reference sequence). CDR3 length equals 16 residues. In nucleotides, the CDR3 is TGTGCCACCAGCAGGGGGGGGCAGAGCTCCTACAATGAGCAGTTCTTC. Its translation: CATSRGGQSSYNEQFF. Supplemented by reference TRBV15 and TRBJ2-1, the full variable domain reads DAMVIQNPRYQVTQFGKPVTLSCSQTLNHNVMYWYQQKSSQAPKLLFHYYDKDFNNEADTPDNFQSRRPNTSFCFLDIRSPGLGDTAMYLCATSRGGQSSYNEQFFGPGTRLTVL.

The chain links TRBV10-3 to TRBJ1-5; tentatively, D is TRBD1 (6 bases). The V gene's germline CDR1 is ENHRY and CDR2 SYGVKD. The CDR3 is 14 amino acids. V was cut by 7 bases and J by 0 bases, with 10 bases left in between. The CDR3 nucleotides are TGTGCCATCAAGGGGGTAGGTAGCAATCAGCCCCAGCATTTT. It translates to CAIKGVGSNQPQHF.

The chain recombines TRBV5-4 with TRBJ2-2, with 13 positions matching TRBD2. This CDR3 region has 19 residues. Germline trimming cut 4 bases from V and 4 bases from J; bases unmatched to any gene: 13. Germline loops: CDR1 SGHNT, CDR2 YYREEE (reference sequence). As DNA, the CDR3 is TGTGCCAGCAGCCTTGGACTAGCGGGGGCCCTTACGGGCACCGGGGAGCTGTTTTTT. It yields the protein CASSLGLAGALTGTGELFF.

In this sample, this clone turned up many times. CDR3 sequence reads: CSAVRESTEAFF. CDR3 sequence (DNA): TGCAGCGCTGTTAGGGAGAGCACTGAAGCTTTCTTT. This sequence joins TRBV29-1 and TRBJ1-1, with no clear D. Germline lookup yields CDR1 SQVTM and CDR2 ANQGSEA. Trimming removed 7 bases at V and 4 bases at J, with 13 bases between. The length of the CDR3 is 12 residues.

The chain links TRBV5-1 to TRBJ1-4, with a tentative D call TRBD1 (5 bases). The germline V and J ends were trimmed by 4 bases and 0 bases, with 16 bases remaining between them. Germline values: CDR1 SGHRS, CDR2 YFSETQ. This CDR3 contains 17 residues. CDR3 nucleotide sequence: TGCGCCAGCAGCCCCGGGCAGCTGGGGGCAACTAATGAAAAACTGTTTTTT. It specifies CASSPGQLGATNEKLFF. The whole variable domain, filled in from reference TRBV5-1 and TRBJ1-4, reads KAGVTQTPRYLIKTRGQQVTLSCSPISGHRSVSWYQQTPGQGLQFLFEYFSETQRNKGNFPGRFSGRQFSNSRSEMNVSTLELGDSALYLCASSPGQLGATNEKLFFGSGTQLSVL.

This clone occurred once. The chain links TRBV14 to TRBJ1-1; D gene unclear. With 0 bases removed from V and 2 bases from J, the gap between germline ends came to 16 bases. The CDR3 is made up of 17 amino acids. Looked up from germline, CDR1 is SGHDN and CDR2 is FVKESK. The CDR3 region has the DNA TGTGCCAGCAGCCAAGATCATGGTGGCGGGTACAACACTGAAGCTTTCTTT. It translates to CASSQDHGGGYNTEAFF.

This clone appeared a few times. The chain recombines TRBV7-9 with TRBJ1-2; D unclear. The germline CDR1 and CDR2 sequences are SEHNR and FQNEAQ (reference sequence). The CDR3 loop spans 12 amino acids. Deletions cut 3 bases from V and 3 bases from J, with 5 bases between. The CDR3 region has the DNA TGTGCCAGCAGCTTTGGGGACTATGGCTACACCTTC. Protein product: CASSFGDYGYTF.

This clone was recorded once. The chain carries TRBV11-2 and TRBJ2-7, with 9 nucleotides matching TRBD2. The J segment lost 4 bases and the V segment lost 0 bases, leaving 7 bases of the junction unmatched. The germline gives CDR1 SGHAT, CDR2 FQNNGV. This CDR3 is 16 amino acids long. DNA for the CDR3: TGTGCCAGCAGCTTAGATCTAGCGGGGCCGGGATACGAGCAGTACTTC. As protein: CASSLDLAGPGYEQYF.

Here the CDR3 reads CATTPGQGGQPQHF. DNA for the CDR3: TGTGCCACCACTCCGGGACAGGGAGGTCAGCCCCAGCATTTT. The chain couples TRBV2 to TRBJ1-5; 9 positions match TRBD1. The CDR3 is 14 residues long. The ends lost 10 bases at V and 6 bases at J; junction bases unmatched: 10. The germline CDR1 and CDR2 sequences are SNHLY and FYNNEI.